Listed below are T cell receptor beta chains from one sample, sequenced in a study of neurological immune-mediated disorders. Each CDR3 protein gets one entry after TCRdb re-called the 5' RACE reads with MiXCR. The table has over 25,000 distinct CDR3 sequences, roughly 1.6% seen once. The sample was PBMCs. Receptor source: a woman aged 30 to 39 with multiple sclerosis. Each CDR3 is given with its conserved first and last residue. D genes are given only for firm matches. The size entry gives how often the clone was seen (once, few, many) or a class if it is expanded.

abundance	d_gene	v_gene	j_gene	CDR3aa	CDR3nt
many	.	TRBV18	TRBJ1-4	CASSRESRDEKLFF	TGTGCCAGCTCGCGGGAAAGCCGTGATGAAAAACTGTTTTTT
many	TRBD1	TRBV12-3/TRBV12-4	TRBJ1-2	CASSPDREDNYGYTF	TGTGCCAGCAGTCCCGACAGGGAGGACAACTATGGCTACACCTTC
many	TRBD2	TRBV3-1	TRBJ2-5	CASSQDLLAGQETQYF	TGTGCCAGCAGCCAAGATCTACTAGCGGGACAAGAGACCCAGTACTTC
many	.	TRBV5-6	TRBJ2-5	CASSLGIQETQYF	TGTGCCAGCAGCTTGGGGATTCAAGAGACCCAGTACTTC
many	.	TRBV24-1	TRBJ2-7	CATSESRQQYF	TGTGCCACCAGTGAAAGCCGGCAGCAGTACTTC
many	.	TRBV6-1	TRBJ1-1	CATGVGTPGEAFF	TGTGCCACCGGAGTCGGGACACCTGGGGAGGCTTTCTTT
many	.	TRBV20-1	TRBJ2-5	CSASVGSGKETQYF	TGCAGTGCTAGTGTCGGTAGCGGAAAAGAGACCCAGTACTTC
many	TRBD2	TRBV4-1	TRBJ2-7	CASSRTSGDSYEQYF	TGCGCCAGCAGCCGGACTAGCGGGGACTCCTACGAGCAGTACTTC
many	.	TRBV4-3	TRBJ2-1	CASSRALEGPWSPNEQFF	TGCGCCAGCAGCCGCGCCCTTGAGGGGCCATGGAGCCCCAATGAGCAGTTCTTC
many	TRBD1	TRBV12-3/TRBV12-4	TRBJ2-5	CASLASGQAKTQYF	TGTGCCAGCCTCGCCTCGGGACAGGCAAAGACCCAGTACTTC
many	TRBD2	TRBV3-1	TRBJ2-5	CASSTRLAGSQETQYF	TGTGCCAGCAGCACCCGACTAGCGGGGTCTCAAGAGACCCAGTACTTC
many	.	TRBV10-3	TRBJ2-7	CAISESSEQYF	TGTGCCATCAGTGAGTCCTCCGAGCAGTACTTC
many	.	TRBV6-6	TRBJ2-3	CASRLGQVGADTQYF	TGTGCCAGCAGACTTGGACAAGTCGGAGCAGATACGCAGTATTTT
many	.	TRBV6-2/TRBV6-3	TRBJ1-2	CASSRSIGYTF	TGTGCCAGCAGTCGTTCAATTGGCTACACCTTC
many	.	TRBV3-1	TRBJ2-3	CASSQGAGTFGTDTQYF	TGTGCCAGCAGCCAAGGGGCGGGCACCTTCGGCACAGATACGCAGTATTTT
many	.	TRBV29-1	TRBJ2-1	CSVWDMGREQFF	TGCAGCGTTTGGGACATGGGTAGGGAGCAGTTCTTC